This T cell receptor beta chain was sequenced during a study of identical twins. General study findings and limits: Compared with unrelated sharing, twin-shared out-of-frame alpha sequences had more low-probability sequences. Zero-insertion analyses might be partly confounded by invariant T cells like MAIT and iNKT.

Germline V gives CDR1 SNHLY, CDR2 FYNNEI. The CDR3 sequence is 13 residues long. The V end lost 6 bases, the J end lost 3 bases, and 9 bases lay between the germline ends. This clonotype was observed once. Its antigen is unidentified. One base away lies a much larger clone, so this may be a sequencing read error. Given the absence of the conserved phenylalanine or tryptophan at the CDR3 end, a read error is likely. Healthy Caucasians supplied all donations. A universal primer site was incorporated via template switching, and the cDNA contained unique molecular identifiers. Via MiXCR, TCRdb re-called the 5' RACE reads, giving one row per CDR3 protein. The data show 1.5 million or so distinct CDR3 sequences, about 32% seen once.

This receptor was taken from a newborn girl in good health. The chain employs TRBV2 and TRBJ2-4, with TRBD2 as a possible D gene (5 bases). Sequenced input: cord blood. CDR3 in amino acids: CASSPAGKNIQYV. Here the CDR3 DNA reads TGTGCCAGCAGCCCCGCGGGCAAAAACATTCAGTACGTC.